These 5 T cell receptor beta chains originate from one sample sequenced in a study of cytotoxic CD8 clonotypes in ibrutinib-treated CLL. Measured with immunoSEQ multiplex PCR; TCRdb has only the in-frame clones, and not every one. The profile shows 300,000 or so clones, roughly 71% of them singletons. The sequencing used PBMCs, collected after 36 months of ibrutinib treatment. Source of these receptors: a human donor with chronic lymphocytic leukemia.

The chain links TRBV14 to TRBJ2-1; TRBD2 matches 7 bases. The V gene end was trimmed by 4 bases and the J gene end by 8 bases; junction bases not matched to a gene: 2. This CDR3 region has 12 residues. From germline, CDR1 is SGHDN and CDR2 FVKESK. In nucleotides, the CDR3 is TGTGCCAGCAGCCCGGGAGGAGATGAGCAGTTCTTC. Its protein product is CASSPGGDEQFF.

This clone was counted a few times. The chain combines TRBV28 with TRBJ1-2, with D perhaps matching TRBD1 (6 bases). The CDR3 contains 12 residues. Germline CDR1 is MDHEN and CDR2 is SYDVKM. Trimming left V 3 bases short and J 7 bases short, with 9 bases between. DNA of the CDR3: TGTGCCAGCAGTTTCCCGGGGGCTGGCTACACCTTC. As protein: CASSFPGAGYTF.

This clone was picked up a small number of times. The gene calls are TRBV7-6 and TRBJ2-5; D may correspond to TRBD1 or TRBD2 (5 bases each). The CDR3 is 14 residues long. The germline CDR1 and CDR2 sequences are SGHVS and FNYEAQ. V lost 5 bases and J lost 1, with 11 bases in between. The CDR3 nucleotides read TGTGCCAGCAGCCAGGGACCGTTCCAAGAGACCCAGTACTTC. Residues: CASSQGPFQETQYF. Complete variable domain (other parts from reference TRBV7-6 and TRBJ2-5): GAGVSQSPRYKVTKRGQDVALRCDPISGHVSLYWYRQALGQGPEFLTYFNYEAQQDKSGLPNDRFSAERPEGSISTLTIQRTEQRDSAMYRCASSQGPFQETQYFGPGTRLLVL.

The V and J genes are TRBV18 and TRBJ1-2; D is undetermined. The germline gives CDR1 KGHSH, CDR2 LQKENI. V lost 0 bases to trimming and J lost 5 bases, with 10 bases between them. The CDR3 is 14 residues long. The CDR3 DNA follows: TGTGCCAGCTCACCACCCTTGGGATGGTATGGCTACACCTTC. It translates to CASSPPLGWYGYTF. Full variable domain (rest looked up from reference TRBV18 and TRBJ1-2): NAGVMQNPRHLVRRRGQEARLRCSPMKGHSHVYWYRQLPEEGLKFMVYLQKENIIDESGMPKERFSAEFPKEGPSILRIQQVVRGDSAAYFCASSPPLGWYGYTFGSGTRLTVV.

This chain uses TRBV4-1 with TRBJ1-1; 11 positions match TRBD1. Germline loops: CDR1 MGHRA, CDR2 YSYEKL. The CDR3 is made up of 16 amino acids. V lost 2 bases to trimming and J lost 1 base; unmatched junction nucleotides: 3. The CDR3 coding sequence is TGCGCCAGCAGCCAAAGGACAGGGGGCGGGAACACTGAAGCTTTCTTT. Its protein product is CASSQRTGGGNTEAFF.